These 29 T cell receptor beta chains were sequenced from one sample in a study of vaccination and CD4 T cells after COVID-19. The treatment is: roughly 10-day PBMC culture with coronavirus spike peptide pools or control peptides (ViraFEST assay). Their target antigens are unknown. The assay that was used to sequence DNA from cultured CD4+ T cells was the Oncomine TCR Beta short-read assay. TCRdb fed the PCR reads into MiXCR, producing one record per CDR3 protein. The sample records about 15,000 distinct CDR3 sequences, nearly 80% being singletons. The specimen comprised CD4+ T cells from blood, cultured in vitro, sampled after SARS-CoV-2 vaccination. These receptor sequences come from a human donor who received a COVID-19 vaccine.

The V gene is TRBV7-9, the J gene TRBJ2-7, with 12 bases matching TRBD2. This CDR3 has 14 residues. CDR1 SEHNR and CDR2 FQNEAQ come from the germline V gene (reference sequence). The ends lost 5 bases at V and 7 bases at J; junction bases unmatched: 6. CDR3 DNA sequence: TGTGCCAGCAGCGTACTAGCGGGGGGCAGGGAGCAGTACTTC. This codes for CASSVLAGGREQYF.

The chain couples TRBV20-1 to TRBJ1-2; D is unresolved. The CDR3 covers 11 residues. V lost 0 bases and J lost 9, with 8 bases in between. Germline lookup yields CDR1 DFQATT and CDR2 SNEGSKA (reference sequence). CDR3 bases: TGCAGTGCTAGAGACGTGAACAGCTACACCTTC. Protein: CSARDVNSYTF.

The rearrangement uses TRBV30 and TRBJ1-3; D perhaps matches TRBD1 (5 bases). Germline CDR1 GTSNPN, CDR2 SVGIG (reference sequence). V gave up 2 bases and J gave up 4 bases, with 15 bases separating them. The CDR3 has 15 amino acids. The DNA of the CDR3 is TGTGCCTGGAGTTCCACTGCAGGGATGGGAAACACCATATATTTT. It specifies CAWSSTAGMGNTIYF. Supplemented by reference TRBV30 and TRBJ1-3, the full variable domain reads SQTIHQWPATLVQPVGSPLSLECTVEGTSNPNLYWYRQAAGRGLQLLFYSVGIGQISSEVPQNLSASRPQDRQFILSSKKLLLSDSGFYLCAWSSTAGMGNTIYFGEGSWLTVV.

In its sample, this clonotype was seen a few times. This chain joins TRBV7-8 and TRBJ2-7; 12 nucleotides match TRBD2. With V trimmed by 3 bases and J by 3 bases, 6 bases remained unmatched. The CDR3 consists of 16 residues. The germline V gene has CDR1 SGHVS and CDR2 FQNEAQ. The chain's CDR3 is CASSLASSGGGYEQYF. In DNA form, the CDR3 reads TGTGCCAGCAGCTTGGCCTCTAGCGGGGGGGGCTACGAGCAGTACTTC.

This clonotype has more than one count but fewer than ten. This rearrangement joins TRBV6-1 to TRBJ2-3, with TRBD2 as a possible D gene (6 bases). This CDR3 comprises 14 residues. CDR1 MNHNS and CDR2 SASEGT come from the germline V gene. V was clipped by 7 bases and J by 3 bases, with 14 bases between them. The CDR3 nucleotides are TGTGCCAGCAAACAGACTAGGTGGACAGATACGCAGTATTTT. It codes for CASKQTRWTDTQYF.

The sample holds one count of this clonotype. This chain uses TRBV6-5 with TRBJ2-5; 12 bases align to TRBD2. The CDR3 has 16 residues. CDR1 and CDR2 from the germline V gene are MNHEY and SVGAGI. V lost 2 bases and J lost 3; bases outside the gene matches: 4. CDR3 loop: CASSYGASGGEETQYF. The CDR3 DNA reads as TGTGCCAGCAGTTACGGGGCTAGCGGGGGGGAAGAGACCCAGTACTTC.

V and J are TRBV19 and TRBJ1-6; the match to TRBD1 covers 9 bases. V was clipped by 7 bases and J by 7 bases; unmatched bases: 8. The CDR3 sequence is 15 residues long. CDR1 and CDR2 from the germline V gene are LNHDA and SQIVND (reference sequence). CDR3 DNA: TGTGCCAGTACCTCCGGGACAGGGCGGAATTCACCCCTCCACTTT. Amino acid sequence: CASTSGTGRNSPLHF. Looking up the rest from reference TRBV19 and TRBJ1-6 gives the full variable domain: DGGITQSPKYLFRKEGQNVTLSCEQNLNHDAMYWYRQDPGQGLRLIYYSQIVNDFQKGDIAEGYSVSREKKESFPLTVTSAQKNPTAFYLCASTSGTGRNSPLHFGNGTRLTVT.

This clonotype was seen only once. CDR3 nucleotides: TGCAGTGCGGCGGGCGTCACTAATGAAAAACTGTTTTTT. It codes for CSAAGVTNEKLFF. This chain uses TRBV20-1 with TRBJ1-4; no clear D. The CDR3 loop spans 13 amino acids. Germline CDR1 and CDR2: DFQATT and SNEGSKA (reference sequence). V lost 6 bases and J 2 bases, leaving 10 bases between the germline ends.

This clonotype was counted a single time. Germline and junction disagree at one end, which may indicate a read error. This chain links TRBV14 with TRBJ1-2; D unresolved. The CDR3 length is 14 residues. From germline, CDR1 is SGHDN and CDR2 FVKESK. The CDR3 coding sequence is TGTGCCAACAGCCTCATTGGTGTTGTTCGGGGCTACACCTTC. Translated, it gives CANSLIGVVRGYTF. The full variable domain, in which reference TRBV14 and TRBJ1-2 provide the parts outside the CDR3, is EAGVTQFPSHSVIEKGQTVTLRCDPISGHDNLYWYRRVMGKEIKFLLHFVKESKQDESGMPNNRFLAERTGGTYSTLKVQPAELEDSGVYFCANSLIGVVRGYTFGSGTRLTVV.

This chain connects TRBV20-1 to TRBJ2-7; the match to TRBD2 covers 10 bases. V shed 2 bases and J 7 bases; nucleotides not matched to a gene: 8. Germline values: CDR1 DFQATT, CDR2 SNEGSKA (reference sequence). The CDR3 consists of 14 residues. This chain's CDR3 is CSARTSGGAEEQYF. The CDR3, as DNA: TGCAGTGCTAGAACGAGCGGGGGGGCCGAAGAGCAGTACTTC.

The chain joins TRBV6-5 to TRBJ2-7, with D possibly TRBD1 on 6 matching bases. There are 14 residues in the CDR3. CDR1 is MNHEY and CDR2 is SVGAGI in the germline V gene. Trimming removed 2 bases from V and 1 base from J, with 9 bases in between. The CDR3 bases are TGTGCCAGCAGTTACCGGACAGAATCCTACGAGCAGTACTTC. Encoded protein: CASSYRTESYEQYF.

The chain couples TRBV5-1 to TRBJ1-6; TRBD1 is a possible D gene (6 bases). This CDR3 has 14 residues. CDR1 SGHRS and CDR2 YFSETQ come from the germline V gene. The V and J ends lost 4 bases and 7 bases respectively, with 12 bases between them. The CDR3 here is CASSGGTPNSPLHF. For the CDR3, the DNA is TGCGCCAGCAGCGGCGGGACACCAAATTCACCCCTCCACTTT.

This clonotype came up a few times. The chain combines TRBV30 with TRBJ1-6; 7 bases are shared with TRBD1. The CDR3 contains 15 residues. With V trimmed by 2 bases and J by 10 bases, 11 bases remained unmatched. Germline CDR1 GTSNPN, CDR2 SVGIG (reference sequence). The CDR3 here is CAWSTRGGKYSPLHF. CDR3 coding DNA: TGTGCCTGGAGTACCAGGGGGGGCAAATACTCACCCCTCCACTTT.

CDR3 protein: CAWSPPLALLRGTEAFF. DNA of the CDR3: TGTGCCTGGAGTCCTCCCCTTGCACTTCTAAGGGGCACTGAAGCTTTCTTT. The chain has TRBV30 and TRBJ1-1; possible D gene TRBD1, 5 bases. V was cut by 2 bases and J by 4 bases, with 23 bases left in between. CDR1 is GTSNPN and CDR2 is SVGIG in the germline V gene (reference sequence). The CDR3 spans 17 residues.

The V call is TRBV12-3 or TRBV12-4, the J call TRBJ2-5; 8 positions agree with TRBD2. The length of the CDR3 is 14 residues. After removal of 7 bases from V and 7 bases from J, the junction contained 11 bases not matched to a gene. CDR3 nucleotides: TGTGCCAGCACCCGCGGACTAGCAGAAGGGACCCAGTACTTC. Amino acids: CASTRGLAEGTQYF.

This clonotype turned up a few times. The chain uses TRBV30 and TRBJ1-2; no clear D gene. Deletions cut 3 bases from V and 4 bases from J, with 15 bases between. The CDR3 totals 14 residues. Germline V CDR1 and CDR2: GTSNPN, SVGIG (reference sequence). The CDR3 nucleotides are TGTGCCTGGAGGGGTCATGGGTTTCTCTATGGCTACACCTTC. This codes for CAWRGHGFLYGYTF.

The genes are TRBV5-4 and TRBJ2-3, with a possible D match to TRBD2 (6 bases). V lost 1 base to trimming and J lost 4 bases, with 10 bases between them. Germline values: CDR1 SGHNT, CDR2 YYREEE (reference sequence). This CDR3 spans 14 amino acids. Here the CDR3 DNA reads TGTGCCAGCAGCTTGACTAGCTGGGCAGATACGCAGTATTTT. It encodes CASSLTSWADTQYF. The full variable domain, its missing parts supplied by reference TRBV5-4 and TRBJ2-3, is ETGVTQSPTHLIKTRGQQVTLRCSSQSGHNTVSWYQQALGQGPQFIFQYYREEENGRGNFPPRFSGLQFPNYSSELNVNALELDDSALYLCASSLTSWADTQYFGPGTRLTVL.

The chain combines TRBV7-2 with TRBJ1-2; D might be TRBD1 (6 bases). Germline assignment: CDR1 SGHTA and CDR2 FQGNSA. Deletions cut 5 bases from V and 2 bases from J, with 15 bases between. The CDR3 loop spans 15 amino acids. The CDR3 DNA reads TGTGCCAGCAGCCGAGGGGTAGGACAGAACTATGGCTACACCTTC. Translating it yields CASSRGVGQNYGYTF.

This rearrangement joins TRBV2 to TRBJ2-1; tentative D call: TRBD2 (6 bases). The germline CDR1 and CDR2 sequences are SNHLY and FYNNEI. V gave up 10 bases and J gave up 9 bases, with 13 bases separating them. The CDR3 length is 11 residues. Written as DNA, the CDR3 is TGTGCCACCGCGACTAGTGGTGAGCAGTTCTTC. Its translation is CATATSGEQFF.

The chain couples TRBV27 to TRBJ2-7; maybe TRBD1 (5 bases). CDR3 size: 14 residues. The V end was cut by 4 bases, the J end by 5 bases, with 15 bases between. CDR1 and CDR2 from the germline V gene are MNHEY and SMNVEV (reference sequence). CDR3 nucleotide sequence: TGTGCCAGCAGTTCCAGCAGGGATTCAAACGAGCAGTACTTC. Residues: CASSSSRDSNEQYF.

This clonotype is judged large (0.1 to 1%). The V call is TRBV12-3 or TRBV12-4, the J call TRBJ1-6; 8 positions agree with TRBD1. Trimming at V came to 6 bases and at J to 0 bases, leaving 10 bases not matched to a gene. This CDR3 contains 18 residues. The CDR3 DNA reads as TGTGCCAGCAGCAGGACAGGGCGGAGAAGCTCCTATAATTCACCCCTCCACTTT. Residues: CASSRTGRRSSYNSPLHF.

The V call is TRBV2, the J call TRBJ1-5; weak D call: TRBD1 (6 bases). The CDR3 spans 15 residues. Germline values: CDR1 SNHLY, CDR2 FYNNEI. V was shortened by 6 bases and J by 0 bases, with 12 bases between the two germline ends. CDR3 DNA sequence: TGTGCCAGCAGGAACGACAGGAATAGCAATCAGCCCCAGCATTTT. Protein: CASRNDRNSNQPQHF.

The chain combines TRBV21-1 with TRBJ2-1; whether TRBD1, the table's D call, matches the DNA was not checked. TRBV21-1 is shown as a pseudogene. CDR3 length: 15 amino acids. The CDR3 loop is CASSKRDRGCNEQFF. CDR3 nucleotide sequence: TGTGCCAGCAGCAAACGGGACAGGGGTTGCAATGAGCAGTTCTTC.

This clonotype was seen just once. The gene calls are TRBV6-5 and TRBJ2-1; 7 bases map to TRBD1. Unmatched junction bases numbered 6, after V lost 2 bases and J lost 2 bases. Germline assignment: CDR1 MNHEY and CDR2 SVGAGI. The CDR3 loop spans 16 amino acids. CDR3 sequence: CASSYIGQGAYNEQFF. As DNA, the CDR3 is TGTGCCAGCAGTTACATCGGGCAGGGGGCCTACAATGAGCAGTTCTTC.

The rearrangement uses TRBV6-5 and TRBJ2-7, with D maybe TRBD1 (6 bases). The CDR3 runs to 13 residues. From germline, CDR1 is MNHEY and CDR2 SVGAGI. Trimming removed 0 bases from V and 6 bases from J, with 9 bases in between. The CDR3 DNA follows: TGTGCCAGCAGTTACTCAACAGGGATCGAGCAGTACTTC. Translating gives CASSYSTGIEQYF.

The chain couples TRBV10-3 to TRBJ1-2; the D is unclear. This CDR3 is built from 14 residues. Germline CDR1 ENHRY, CDR2 SYGVKD. V lost 6 bases and J 6 bases, leaving 17 bases between the germline ends. The CDR3 nucleotides are TGTGCCATCAGAACGACCATTATGGACGATGGCTACACCTTC. Translated, it gives CAIRTTIMDDGYTF.

The V call is TRBV7-2, the J call TRBJ1-2, with a weak D call TRBD1 (5 bases). V lost 3 bases, J lost 6 bases, and 14 bases lay in between. This CDR3 region has 14 residues. The germline V gene has CDR1 SGHTA and CDR2 FQGNSA. Written as DNA, the CDR3 is TGTGCCAGCAGCTTTTCCGCGGGGGTTGATGGCTACACCTTC. The encoded protein is CASSFSAGVDGYTF.

V is TRBV5-4 and J is TRBJ2-2; 9 bases line up with TRBD1. The CDR3 runs 16 residues. Germline V gives CDR1 SGHNT, CDR2 YYREEE (reference sequence). Trimming cost V 4 bases and J 6 bases; bases outside gene matches: 10. This CDR3 is CASSLNRGQDAGELFF. DNA of the CDR3: TGTGCCAGCAGCCTCAACAGGGGGCAGGACGCCGGGGAGCTGTTTTTT.

This chain joins TRBV12-5 and TRBJ1-1, with a possible D match to TRBD1 (5 bases). The CDR3 loop spans 13 amino acids. With 4 bases removed from V and 3 bases from J, the gap between germline ends came to 9 bases. Per germline, CDR1 LGHNT and CDR2 FRNRAP. The CDR3 coding sequence is TGTGCTAGTGGTTGGGACCTGGACACTGAAGCTTTCTTT. The encoded protein is CASGWDLDTEAFF.